This T cell receptor (beta chain) was identified in a study of cytomegalovirus exposure and HLA in healthy donors. Findings and limits, study-wide: Associated with cytomegalovirus, according to the listing, were 150 to 200 TCR beta chains. Later findings reportedly placed an Asian-associated ancestry cluster below the roughly 730-donor mean for N-insertions. HLA restriction was apparent for most CMV-associated TCR beta chains in a later analysis.

13 Jbeta primers and 60 Vbeta primers were used for the PCR. Using immunoSEQ multiplex PCR, the repertoire was profiled, and TCRdb retains in-frame clones only, with some absent. The sample lists roughly 150,000 clones; about 88% were seen once. Trimming at V came to 4 bases and at J to 6 bases, leaving 6 bases not matched to a gene. This CDR3 is 14 amino acids long. CDR1 is MGHRA, CDR2 YSYEKL, per germline. About this clone: Antigen specificity is unknown.

This receptor was obtained from a man in his thirties or forties in good health and CMV-seropositive. Sequencing was carried out using PBMCs. The V call is TRBV4-1, the J call TRBJ2-7; TRBD2 aligns across 10 bases. This CDR3 reads CASSPGLARPEQYF. The CDR3 region has the DNA TGCGCCAGCAGCCCGGGACTAGCGAGGCCCGAGCAGTACTTC.